The rows below give T cell receptor beta chains drawn from one sample of a study of T cell repertoires in cytomegalovirus infection. For these TCRs, the target antigens are not known. TCRdb called the reads again in MiXCR, with one record for every CDR3 protein. The sample gives 75,000 to 100,000 distinct CDR3 sequences, about 29% of which show up once; 65% to 75% is in the top ten. The source was CD8+ T cells from cultured PBMCs, collected from culture after CMV antigen stimulation. These receptors originate from a human donor in good health (CMV status not recorded). Some clones in this sample may be carry-over from other donors' samples. CDR3s include the opening cysteine and the closing phenylalanine or tryptophan. Each record gives: J gene, D gene, V gene, clone size, CDR3 protein, CDR3 DNA. D genes are given only for firm matches. Only some rows state a clone size, as once, few, many or a class for expanded clones.

TRBJ2-1 | TRBD1 | TRBV7-9 | NA | CASSVLTGVHEQFF | TGTGCCAGCAGCGTTCTGACAGGGGTTCATGAGCAGTTCTTC
TRBJ1-5 | NA | TRBV27 | NA | CASSAISNQPQHF | TGTGCCAGCAGTGCCATTAGCAATCAGCCCCAGCATTTT
TRBJ1-4 | NA | TRBV7-9 | many | CASSLVDGTTNEKLFF | TGTGCCAGCAGCTTAGTAGACGGCACAACTAATGAAAAACTGTTTTTT
TRBJ1-1 | NA | TRBV5-6 | NA | CASSLGADEAFF | TGTGCCAGCAGCTTGGGAGCCGATGAAGCTTTCTTT
TRBJ2-1 | TRBD1 | TRBV7-8 | many | CASSLGQGAANEQFF | TGTGCCAGCAGCTTAGGCCAGGGGGCCGCCAATGAGCAGTTCTTC
TRBJ1-6 | NA | TRBV28 | many | CASSLSWLLFSYNSPLHF | TGTGCCAGCAGTTTAAGTTGGCTGCTCTTCTCCTATAATTCACCCCTCCACTTT
TRBJ1-2 | NA | TRBV5-8 | once | CASSPRGVYYGYTF | TGTGCCAGCAGCCCCCGAGGGGTCTACTATGGCTACACCTTC
TRBJ2-3 | NA | TRBV7-2 | NA | CASSLIVGTDMQYF | TGTGCCAGCAGCTTAATCGTCGGCACAGATATGCAGTATTTT
TRBJ1-5 | NA | TRBV28 | once | CASSHDILGGLDQPQHF | TGTGCCAGCAGCCACGACATCCTCGGGGGTTTGGATCAGCCCCAGCATTTT
TRBJ1-1 | NA | TRBV27 | NA | CASSALSGDRMNTEAFF | TGTGCCAGCAGTGCCTTGTCAGGCGATCGTATGAACACTGAAGCTTTCTTT
TRBJ2-7 | TRBD1 | TRBV11-2 | NA | CVSSSGTGTGLKEQYF | TGTGTCAGCAGCTCTGGTACCGGGACAGGACTGAAAGAGCAGTACTTC
TRBJ1-3 | NA | TRBV12-3/TRBV12-4 | NA | CASTESVGNTIYF | TGTGCCTCTACAGAATCGGTGGGAAACACCATATATTTT
TRBJ2-1 | NA | TRBV27 | NA | CASSFSRNNEQFF | TGTGCCAGCAGTTTTTCGAGAAACAATGAGCAGTTCTTC
TRBJ1-5 | NA | TRBV20-1 | few | CSARGDIFGGPQHF | TGCAGTGCTAGGGGGGACATTTTTGGGGGACCCCAGCATTTT
TRBJ1-4 | NA | TRBV7-3 | NA | CASPGTTNEKLFF | TGTGCCAGCCCCGGGACAACTAATGAAAAACTGTTTTTT
TRBJ2-1 | TRBD2 | TRBV11-3 | NA | CASSLGLAGASYNEQFF | TGTGCCAGCAGCTTAGGGCTAGCGGGGGCGTCCTACAATGAGCAGTTCTTC
TRBJ2-7 | TRBD1 | TRBV19 | NA | CATGQGNYEQYF | TGTGCCACCGGACAGGGGAACTACGAGCAGTACTTC
TRBJ2-1 | TRBD1 | TRBV12-3/TRBV12-4 | NA | CASSLGTGHNEQFF | TGTGCCAGCAGTTTAGGGACAGGGCACAATGAGCAGTTCTTC
TRBJ2-7 | TRBD2 | TRBV7-6 | NA | CASSLGGVGGASLEQYF | TGTGCCAGCAGCTTAGGTGGTGTCGGGGGGGCCTCTCTCGAGCAGTACTTC
TRBJ1-1 | NA | TRBV19 | few | CASRYGGHGTEAFF | TGTGCCAGTAGATACGGGGGCCACGGCACTGAAGCTTTCTTT
TRBJ2-5 | NA | TRBV7-6 | NA | CASSFQAEETQYF | TGTGCCAGCAGCTTCCAGGCGGAAGAGACCCAGTACTTC
TRBJ1-1 | NA | TRBV7-8 | many | CASSLASSNTEAFF | TGTGCCAGCAGCTTAGCCTCGTCGAACACTGAAGCTTTCTTT
TRBJ2-5 | NA | TRBV6-1 | few | CASSEAGGPHETQYF | TGTGCCAGCAGTGAAGCGGGGGGCCCTCACGAGACCCAGTACTTC
TRBJ2-5 | NA | TRBV6-1 | NA | CASTGTQVRRETQYF | TGTGCCAGCACTGGGACTCAAGTACGCCGAGAGACCCAGTACTTC
TRBJ2-2 | TRBD1 | TRBV3-1 | NA | CASSQVSQGAYDTGELFF | TGTGCCAGCAGCCAAGTGTCGCAGGGGGCTTATGACACCGGGGAGCTGTTTTTT
TRBJ1-1 | NA | TRBV13 | NA | CASSFIRSVNTEAFF | TGTGCCAGCAGCTTTATACGTTCAGTCAACACTGAAGCTTTCTTT
TRBJ2-3 | TRBD2 | TRBV5-1 | few | CASSMGLAGVGSSTDTQYF | TGCGCCAGCAGCATGGGACTAGCGGGGGTCGGAAGCAGCACAGATACGCAGTATTTT
TRBJ2-7 | TRBD1 | TRBV19 | few | CASSMGQGFSYEQYF | TGTGCCAGTAGTATGGGACAGGGCTTCTCCTACGAGCAGTACTTC
TRBJ2-1 | NA | TRBV11-2 | once | CASTLWGSYNEQFF | TGTGCCAGCACTCTTTGGGGTTCCTACAATGAGCAGTTCTTC
TRBJ2-7 | NA | TRBV27 | NA | CASSWNLGSYEQYF | TGTGCCAGCAGTTGGAACTTAGGCTCCTACGAGCAGTACTTC
TRBJ1-1 | NA | TRBV28 | NA | CASRVASAGTEAFF | TGTGCCAGCAGGGTGGCCTCCGCGGGCACTGAAGCTTTCTTT
TRBJ2-3 | TRBD2 | TRBV7-8 | few | CASSLGTSGGLSTDTQYF | TGTGCCAGCAGCTTAGGGACTAGCGGGGGCCTTAGCACAGATACGCAGTATTTT
TRBJ1-1 | NA | TRBV6-1 | NA | CASSYPLRDVTEAFF | TGTGCCAGCAGTTACCCTCTTAGGGACGTCACTGAAGCTTTCTTT
TRBJ1-2 | NA | TRBV6-5 | many | CASSYRDSAYGYTF | TGTGCCAGCAGTTACCGGGATTCAGCCTATGGCTACACCTTC